Below are 28 T cell receptor beta chains sequenced from a single sample in a study of OX40 agonist ivuxolimab in advanced cancers. The method was immunoSEQ multiplex PCR; TCRdb's version includes in-frame clones alone and lacks a portion of them. Among approximately 70,000 clones listed, about nine tenths were seen once. Material: CD4+ or CD8+ T cells sorted from blood, obtained in a trial of the OX40 agonist ivuxolimab. The receptor source for this set is an adult with an advanced solid tumor such as melanoma, head and neck, liver or kidney cancer.

This clone was seen just once. This chain links TRBV12-5 with TRBJ2-7, with TRBD1 matching 7 bases. Germline CDR1 is LGHNT and CDR2 is FRNRAP. Trimming removed 2 bases from V and 9 bases from J; junction bases left unmatched: 4. The CDR3 totals 12 residues. CDR3 nucleotides: TGTGCTAGTGGTTTGCAAGGGGGCTTGCAGTACTTC. It translates to CASGLQGGLQYF.

V and J are TRBV7-6 and TRBJ2-4; TRBD1 agrees at 9 bases. This CDR3 spans 19 amino acids. Germline lookup yields CDR1 SGHVS and CDR2 FNYEAQ. V trimming: 0 bases; J trimming: 3 bases; junction bases outside the gene matches: 12. The DNA of the CDR3 is TGTGCCAGCAGCTTAGCGAAGGGACAGGGTGGGGTTGGCAAAAACATTCAGTACTTC. Protein product: CASSLAKGQGGVGKNIQYF.

The rearrangement joins TRBV6-1 to TRBJ2-5, with 9 bases that match TRBD1. V was clipped by 3 bases and J by 5 bases; unmatched bases: 4. Germline CDR1 is MNHNS and CDR2 is SASEGT. This CDR3 is 14 amino acids long. The CDR3 DNA follows: TGTGCCAGCAGTGACCGGACAGGGGTCGAGACCCAGTACTTC. Translated, it gives CASSDRTGVETQYF.

The chain combines TRBV19 with TRBJ1-6, with 7 bases that match TRBD1. After removal of 6 bases from V and 7 bases from J, the junction contained 12 bases not matched to a gene. The CDR3 contains 16 residues. Germline V gene data show CDR1 as LNHDA and CDR2 as SQIVND (reference sequence). The CDR3 loop reads CASRTGGGAGNSPLHF. Written as DNA, the CDR3 is TGTGCCAGTAGAACCGGAGGGGGCGCGGGAAATTCACCCCTCCACTTT.

For this clone: An end of the junction differs from the germline gene, which may be a read error. Written as DNA, the CDR3 is TGTACCAGCTCCGGTCAGGGTGGCAATCAGCCCCAGCATTTT. Translating gives CTSSGQGGNQPQHF. V gene TRBV18 combines with J gene TRBJ1-5; a weak D match, TRBD1 (5 bases). The CDR3 is 14 residues long. Germline CDR1 KGHSH, CDR2 LQKENI.

The V and J genes are TRBV7-8 and TRBJ2-3, with D unresolved. From germline, CDR1 is SGHVS and CDR2 FQNEAQ. Trimming removed 0 bases from V and 7 bases from J, with 11 bases in between. The CDR3 is 14 residues long. The CDR3 region has the DNA TGTGCCAGCAGCTTAGCAGGCGGAACTCATACGCAGTATTTT. Translation gives CASSLAGGTHTQYF.

The chain employs TRBV11-2 and TRBJ2-5, with 13 nucleotides matching TRBD2. Germline CDR1 and CDR2: SGHAT and FQNNGV. There are 16 residues in the CDR3. With V trimmed by 4 bases and J by 4 bases, 6 bases remained unmatched. The CDR3: CASSSRLAGGGETQYF. The CDR3 DNA sequence: TGTGCCAGCAGCTCGCGACTAGCGGGGGGTGGAGAGACCCAGTACTTC.

This clone turned up a few times. The chain couples TRBV6-1 to TRBJ1-1; no clear D gene. Trimming took off 1 base at V and 5 bases at J, with 11 bases between the two ends. Germline V lookup: CDR1 MNHNS, CDR2 SASEGT. The CDR3 contains 14 residues. In DNA form, the CDR3 reads TGTGCCAGCAGTGAAGGCGCGACTGTTACTGAAGCTTTCTTT. This codes for CASSEGATVTEAFF.

V and J are TRBV14 and TRBJ2-3; D possibly matches TRBD1 or TRBD2 (5 bases each). This CDR3 contains 15 residues. V was shortened by 6 bases and J by 0 bases, with 13 bases between the two germline ends. The germline CDR1 and CDR2 sequences are SGHDN and FVKESK. CDR3 loop: CASRPPGRSTDTQYF. As DNA, the CDR3 is TGTGCCAGCAGACCACCGGGACGGAGCACAGATACGCAGTATTTT. Drawing the rest from reference TRBV14 and TRBJ2-3, the complete variable domain is EAGVTQFPSHSVIEKGQTVTLRCDPISGHDNLYWYRRVMGKEIKFLLHFVKESKQDESGMPNNRFLAERTGGTYSTLKVQPAELEDSGVYFCASRPPGRSTDTQYFGPGTRLTVL.

The rearrangement links TRBV7-9 to TRBJ2-1; 9 nucleotides line up with TRBD1. The germline CDR1 and CDR2 sequences are SEHNR and FQNEAQ (reference sequence). The CDR3 consists of 15 residues. Trimming cost V 3 bases and J 3 bases; bases outside gene matches: 3. The CDR3 DNA sequence: TGTGCCAGCAGCTTTCCGGGACAGGGCTACAATGAGCAGTTCTTC. Amino acid sequence: CASSFPGQGYNEQFF.

This chain joins TRBV7-9 and TRBJ1-6; 12 positions agree with TRBD1. Germline V gives CDR1 SEHNR, CDR2 FQNEAQ (reference sequence). The CDR3 has 14 residues. V trimming: 6 bases; J trimming: 10 bases; junction bases outside the gene matches: 4. The CDR3 sequence is CASSSGTGGSPLHF. Here the CDR3 DNA reads TGTGCCAGCAGTTCCGGGACAGGGGGCTCACCCCTCCACTTT.

The chain joins TRBV18 to TRBJ2-5; no clear D. Per germline, CDR1 KGHSH and CDR2 LQKENI. This CDR3 is 16 amino acids long. Trimming took 6 bases from V and 1 from J, leaving 18 bases between them. CDR3 DNA: TGTGCCAGCTCCCAATCCCTGACCTCAGGCCAAGAGACCCAGTACTTC. It codes for CASSQSLTSGQETQYF.

This chain links TRBV18 with TRBJ1-1, with TRBD1 as a possible D gene (5 bases). V shed 6 bases and J shed 1 base, with 12 bases lying between them. The CDR3 is 14 residues long. The germline CDR1 and CDR2 sequences are KGHSH and LQKENI. CDR3 sequence reads: CASSAGFRNTEAFF. CDR3 DNA: TGTGCCAGCTCCGCAGGGTTCCGGAACACTGAAGCTTTCTTT.

The chain joins TRBV30 to TRBJ2-1; D is unresolved. This CDR3 region has 11 residues. V gave up 2 bases and J gave up 6 bases, with 5 bases separating them. The germline CDR1 and CDR2 sequences are GTSNPN and SVGIG (reference sequence). In DNA, the CDR3 is TGTGCCTGGAGTCGGTTCAATGAGCAGTTCTTC. This translates into CAWSRFNEQFF.

The rearrangement uses TRBV7-3 and TRBJ2-3; TRBD1 matches 8 bases. Germline CDR1 SGHTA, CDR2 FQGTGA. With V trimmed by 5 bases and J by 7 bases, 5 bases remained unmatched. The CDR3 covers 13 residues. Here the CDR3 reads CASSPDRVNTQYF. Written as DNA, the CDR3 is TGTGCCAGCAGCCCGGACAGGGTGAATACGCAGTATTTT.

The J gene is TRBJ1-1, the V gene TRBV9, with no clear D. Trimming cost V 4 bases and J 1 base, with 11 bases left between them. From germline, CDR1 is SGDLS and CDR2 YYNGEE. The CDR3 extends over 14 amino acids. The CDR3 DNA reads TGTGCCAGCAGCCCCCGGGCCGAGAACACTGAAGCTTTCTTT. It encodes CASSPRAENTEAFF. Full variable domain (remainder filled in from reference TRBV9 and TRBJ1-1): DSGVTQTPKHLITATGQRVTLRCSPRSGDLSVYWYQQSLDQGLQFLIQYYNGEERAKGNILERFSAQQFPDLHSELNLSSLELGDSALYFCASSPRAENTEAFFGQGTRLTVV.

The V gene is TRBV30, the J gene TRBJ1-2; tentatively, D is TRBD1 (5 bases). CDR3 length: 12 amino acids. V lost 2 bases to trimming and J lost 5 bases, with 9 bases between them. The germline V gene encodes CDR1 GTSNPN and CDR2 SVGIG (reference sequence). The CDR3 DNA reads TGTGCCTGGAGTAACAGGATTTATGGCTACACCTTC. Translated: CAWSNRIYGYTF. Full variable domain (remainder filled in from reference TRBV30 and TRBJ1-2): SQTIHQWPATLVQPVGSPLSLECTVEGTSNPNLYWYRQAAGRGLQLLFYSVGIGQISSEVPQNLSASRPQDRQFILSSKKLLLSDSGFYLCAWSNRIYGYTFGSGTRLTVV.

This clone has more than one count but fewer than ten. The gene calls are TRBV2 and TRBJ1-2; D perhaps matches TRBD1 (6 bases). Trimming cost V 6 bases and J 8 bases, with 13 bases left between them. In germline, CDR1 is SNHLY, CDR2 FYNNEI. The length of the CDR3 is 12 residues. The CDR3 here is CASREWGHGYTF. CDR3 DNA: TGTGCCAGCAGGGAATGGGGGCACGGCTACACCTTC.

The chain combines TRBV18 with TRBJ2-7; 7 bases agree with TRBD1. The CDR3 contains 15 residues. Germline CDR1 KGHSH, CDR2 LQKENI. Germline trimming cut 5 bases from V and 2 bases from J; bases unmatched to any gene: 9. CDR3 in amino acids: CASSAPGTVTYEQYF. DNA for the CDR3: TGTGCCAGCTCAGCCCCCGGGACAGTAACCTACGAGCAGTACTTC.

This chain joins TRBV10-3 and TRBJ1-2; the D gene is possibly TRBD1 (6 bases). Trimming stripped 11 bases from V and 3 bases from J, with 16 bases between. CDR3 size: 13 residues. Germline V gene sequence: CDR1 ENHRY, CDR2 SYGVKD. The CDR3 DNA reads as TGTGCCGCCAGGGCAGGGGTTGACTATGGCTACACCTTC. The encoded protein is CAARAGVDYGYTF.

The V gene is TRBV6-1, the J gene TRBJ1-5, with 9 bases aligning to TRBD1. The CDR3 is 15 residues long. The V gene's germline CDR1 is MNHNS and CDR2 SASEGT. V lost 5 bases, J lost 4 bases, and 6 bases stayed unmatched. DNA of the CDR3: TGTGCCAGCAGTCCTAGACAGGGGGGGAATCAGCCCCAGCATTTT. This gives the protein CASSPRQGGNQPQHF.

This chain connects TRBV2 to TRBJ2-1; 8 bases are shared with TRBD2. The CDR3 has 17 amino acids. Germline CDR1 SNHLY, CDR2 FYNNEI. V was clipped by 3 bases and J by 5 bases; unmatched bases: 12. The CDR3 loop reads CASSDISRLATHNEQFF. In DNA form, the CDR3 reads TGTGCCAGCAGTGATATCTCGAGACTAGCGACCCACAATGAGCAGTTCTTC.

The V gene is TRBV7-8, the J gene TRBJ2-2, with 10 nucleotides matching TRBD2. Trimming removed 2 bases from V and 5 bases from J; junction bases left unmatched: 11. Germline V lookup: CDR1 SGHVS, CDR2 FQNEAQ. There are 18 residues in the CDR3. CDR3: CASSLLSGRAARTGELFF. CDR3 nucleotide sequence: TGTGCCAGCAGCTTATTAAGCGGGAGGGCCGCGAGGACCGGGGAGCTGTTTTTT.

This chain links TRBV5-1 with TRBJ2-2; TRBD2 matches 11 bases. Germline V gives CDR1 SGHRS, CDR2 YFSETQ. Losses at the gene ends were 4 bases for V and 0 bases for J; bases not matched to a gene: 5. The CDR3 covers 17 residues. CDR3 bases: TGCGCCAGCAGCACTATGACTAGCGGGGCGAACACCGGGGAGCTGTTTTTT. Protein: CASSTMTSGANTGELFF.

V usage is TRBV5-4 and J usage is TRBJ2-7; 14 bases are a match to TRBD2. J gave up 5 bases and V 1 base, and 2 bases lay outside the gene matches. This CDR3 is 15 amino acids long. The germline CDR1 and CDR2 sequences are SGHNT and YYREEE (reference sequence). DNA for the CDR3: TGTGCCAGCAGCTTGATGGGACTAGCGGGAGACGAGCAGTACTTC. As protein: CASSLMGLAGDEQYF.

This chain connects TRBV30 to TRBJ2-1; the D is unclear. V lost 0 bases, J lost 5 bases, and 8 bases lay in between. The CDR3 length is 13 residues. CDR1 is GTSNPN and CDR2 is SVGIG in the germline V gene (reference sequence). CDR3: CAWSVKGNNEQFF. As DNA, the CDR3 is TGTGCCTGGAGTGTAAAAGGAAACAATGAGCAGTTCTTC.

This clone came up a few times. This chain uses TRBV5-1 with TRBJ1-4; 10 bases match TRBD1. The CDR3 has 13 amino acids. The germline CDR1 and CDR2 sequences are SGHRS and YFSETQ. With 2 bases clipped from V and 13 bases from J, the junction kept 5 bases outside the gene matches. For the CDR3, the DNA is TGCGCCAGCAGCTTAACGACAGGGGGCAGACTGTTTTTT. Translated: CASSLTTGGRLFF.

The gene calls are TRBV6-5 and TRBJ1-2; TRBD1 aligns across 10 bases. In germline, CDR1 is MNHEY, CDR2 SVGAGI. The trim removed 6 bases at V and 5 bases at J, leaving 6 bases unmatched. CDR3 size: 14 residues. CDR3 nucleotides: TGTGCCAGCAGCACGGGACAGGGGAAATATGGCTACACCTTC. This gives the protein CASSTGQGKYGYTF.